These 28 T cell receptor beta chains originate from one sample sequenced in a study of TIL therapy for anti-PD-1-resistant metastatic lung cancer. The sample's time point: pre-treatment sample, taken before nivolumab and TIL therapy. Pleural nodules or supraclavicular lymph nodes made up most of the excised metastases sampled. The immunoSEQ assay was v3. Libraries were prepared by immunoSEQ multiplex PCR; TCRdb keeps only in-frame clonotypes and omits some of them. This table has approximately 95,000 clones, 65% appearing once. This sample comprised tumor tissue, obtained at baseline. These receptors were obtained from a person aged 25-79 years with non-small cell lung cancer.

The chain couples TRBV7-2 to TRBJ2-1; D not resolved. CDR3 size: 12 residues. The V end was cut by 5 bases, the J end by 9 bases, with 11 bases between. CDR1 and CDR2 from the germline V gene are SGHTA and FQGNSA. CDR3 bases: TGTGCCAGCAGCCCAAGACCACCTGAGCAGTTCTTC. Protein sequence: CASSPRPPEQFF.

The rearrangement links TRBV13 to TRBJ2-5; D gene unclear. V lost 1 base, J lost 5 bases, and 11 bases lay in between. The length of the CDR3 is 14 residues. Germline V gene data show CDR1 as PRHDT and CDR2 as FYEKMQ (reference sequence). The CDR3 region is CASSLEGRWETQYF. The DNA of the CDR3 is TGTGCCAGCAGCTTAGAGGGCCGCTGGGAGACCCAGTACTTC.

This clone showed up many times. The chain recombines TRBV5-1 with TRBJ1-5, with D unresolved. The length of the CDR3 is 14 residues. CDR1 and CDR2 from the germline V gene are SGHRS and YFSETQ. V was pared by 2 bases and J by 5 bases, with 11 bases between. The CDR3 sequence: CASSFGYGDQPQHF. CDR3 DNA sequence: TGCGCCAGCAGCTTCGGATACGGCGATCAGCCCCAGCATTTT.

V and J are TRBV10-1 and TRBJ2-1; either TRBD1 or TRBD2 may fit D (5 bases each). V was trimmed by 3 bases and J by 8 bases, leaving 14 bases between them. CDR1 is WNHNN and CDR2 is SYGVQD in the germline V gene (reference sequence). This CDR3 comprises 14 residues. CDR3 bases: TGCGCCAGCAGTGACGGGGCAGTCAAACATGAGCAGTTCTTC. It translates to CASSDGAVKHEQFF.

This clone was seen only a few times. V is TRBV5-1 and J is TRBJ1-3, with D possibly matching TRBD1 (6 bases). This CDR3 has 16 residues. Deletions cut 3 bases from V and 0 bases from J, with 13 bases between. Germline assignment: CDR1 SGHRS and CDR2 YFSETQ. CDR3 loop: CASSSGGSSSGNTIYF. CDR3 coding DNA: TGCGCCAGCAGCTCGGGGGGCTCAAGCTCTGGAAACACCATATATTTT. The full variable domain, completed using reference TRBV5-1 and TRBJ1-3, is KAGVTQTPRYLIKTRGQQVTLSCSPISGHRSVSWYQQTPGQGLQFLFEYFSETQRNKGNFPGRFSGRQFSNSRSEMNVSTLELGDSALYLCASSSGGSSSGNTIYFGEGSWLTVV.

This chain uses TRBV19 with TRBJ2-7; D is possibly TRBD2 (5 bases). Per the germline V gene, CDR1 is LNHDA and CDR2 is SQIVND (reference sequence). This CDR3 region has 14 residues. Trimming left V 4 bases short and J 1 base short, with 11 bases between. Here the CDR3 reads CASSTNRGSYEQYF. DNA of the CDR3: TGTGCCAGTAGTACCAACCGGGGTTCCTACGAGCAGTACTTC. The full variable domain, rest sourced from reference TRBV19 and TRBJ2-7, is DGGITQSPKYLFRKEGQNVTLSCEQNLNHDAMYWYRQDPGQGLRLIYYSQIVNDFQKGDIAEGYSVSREKKESFPLTVTSAQKNPTAFYLCASSTNRGSYEQYFGPGTRLTVT.

V gene TRBV11-3 combines with J gene TRBJ2-1, with D unclear. Germline CDR1 reads SGHNT; CDR2 reads YENEEA. Between the trimmed V and J ends, which lost 4 bases and 9 bases, there was a span of 7 bases. CDR3 length: 11 residues. CDR3 amino acids: CASSSGSEQFF. CDR3 sequence (DNA): TGTGCCAGCAGCTCTGGAAGTGAGCAGTTCTTC. Full variable domain (rest looked up from reference TRBV11-3 and TRBJ2-1): EAGVVQSPRYKIIEKKQPVAFWCNPISGHNTLYWYLQNLGQGPELLIRYENEEAVDDSQLPKDRFSAERLKGVDSTLKIQPAELGDSAVYLCASSSGSEQFFGPGTRLTVL.

The rearrangement uses TRBV7-3 and TRBJ2-1; TRBD2 is a possible D gene (6 bases). CDR1 is SGHTA, CDR2 FQGTGA, per germline. This CDR3 is built from 12 residues. V was pared by 5 bases and J by 8 bases, with 10 bases between. The CDR3 loop reads CASSPGVDEQFF. CDR3 in DNA: TGTGCCAGCAGCCCGGGGGTGGATGAGCAGTTCTTC.

Remarks on this clone: The junction differs from germline at one of its ends, possibly a read error. V gene TRBV29-1 combines with J gene TRBJ2-2; D remains unclear. Germline CDR1 reads SQVTM; CDR2 reads ANQGSEA. This CDR3 region has 12 residues. In nucleotides, the CDR3 is TGCACCGTTCATTCGAACACCGGGGAGCTGTTTTTT. It codes for CTVHSNTGELFF.

CDR3 in amino acids: CATSRTSGPGYEQYF. DNA for the CDR3: TGTGCCACCAGCAGGACTAGCGGGCCCGGCTACGAGCAGTACTTC. V and J are TRBV15 and TRBJ2-7; 10 bases line up with TRBD2. Trimming removed 3 bases from V and 3 bases from J; junction bases left unmatched: 5. The CDR3 runs to 15 residues. The germline CDR1 and CDR2 sequences are LNHNV and YYDKDF (reference sequence).

This clone was detected only a few times. The chain combines TRBV30 with TRBJ2-6, with D possibly being TRBD1 (5 bases). Per the germline V gene, CDR1 is GTSNPN and CDR2 is SVGIG (reference sequence). With 8 bases removed from V and 1 base from J, the gap between germline ends came to 9 bases. The CDR3 has 13 residues. For the CDR3, the DNA is TGTGCCCGGACAACTTCTGGGGCCAACGTCCTGACTTTC. It specifies CARTTSGANVLTF. Variable domain in full (rest from reference TRBV30 and TRBJ2-6): SQTIHQWPATLVQPVGSPLSLECTVEGTSNPNLYWYRQAAGRGLQLLFYSVGIGQISSEVPQNLSASRPQDRQFILSSKKLLLSDSGFYLCARTTSGANVLTFGAGSRLTVL.

V gene TRBV6-2 or TRBV6-3 combines with J gene TRBJ2-3; D unresolved. Germline values: CDR1 MNHEY, CDR2 SVGEGT. Trimming removed 3 bases from V and 3 bases from J, with 13 bases in between. The CDR3 is made up of 15 amino acids. CDR3 in amino acids: CASSYTSRRTDTQYF. In DNA form, the CDR3 reads TGTGCCAGCAGTTATACCTCCCGTAGGACAGATACGCAGTATTTT.

V usage is TRBV4-2 and J usage is TRBJ2-2; TRBD2 matches 11 bases. The CDR3 is made up of 17 amino acids. V lost 3 bases, J lost 5 bases, and 8 bases stayed unmatched. CDR1 and CDR2 (germline): LGHNA, YNFKEQ. CDR3 loop: CASSQDKGLADTGELFF. The CDR3 DNA reads TGTGCCAGCAGCCAGGACAAGGGACTAGCGGATACCGGGGAGCTGTTTTTT.

V usage is TRBV5-4 and J usage is TRBJ1-6; D possibly corresponds to TRBD1 (5 bases). The V gene's germline CDR1 is SGHNT and CDR2 YYREEE (reference sequence). The V end was cut by 0 bases, the J end by 10 bases, with 14 bases between. This CDR3 is built from 15 residues. CDR3 amino acids: CASSLAAGWDSPLHF. CDR3 nucleotide sequence: TGTGCCAGCAGCTTGGCGGCAGGATGGGACTCACCCCTCCACTTT. Looking up the rest from reference TRBV5-4 and TRBJ1-6 gives the full variable domain: ETGVTQSPTHLIKTRGQQVTLRCSSQSGHNTVSWYQQALGQGPQFIFQYYREEENGRGNFPPRFSGLQFPNYSSELNVNALELDDSALYLCASSLAAGWDSPLHFGNGTRLTVT.

V is TRBV27 and J is TRBJ1-5; D gene uncertain. Trimming took off 4 bases at V and 3 bases at J, with 7 bases between the two ends. This CDR3 region has 13 residues. Germline V gene data show CDR1 as MNHEY and CDR2 as SMNVEV (reference sequence). In DNA, the CDR3 is TGTGCCAGCAGTTGGAACCTCAATCAGCCCCAGCATTTT. It encodes CASSWNLNQPQHF.

This clone was seen a single time. J is TRBJ2-7 and V is TRBV4-3, with D possibly TRBD1 on 5 matching bases. Per the germline V gene, CDR1 is LGHNA and CDR2 is YSLEER. This CDR3 region has 15 residues. V was cut by 0 bases and J by 5 bases, with 14 bases left in between. The CDR3 DNA follows: TGCGCCAGCAGCCAAGAGGGGCAGGTTAGGGACGAGCAGTACTTC. Its protein product is CASSQEGQVRDEQYF.

This clone was detected once. J is TRBJ1-1 and V is TRBV6-5; 7 bases line up with TRBD1. Germline trimming cut 5 bases from V and 4 bases from J; bases unmatched to any gene: 10. CDR3 length: 15 amino acids. Per germline, CDR1 MNHEY and CDR2 SVGAGI. The DNA of the CDR3 is TGTGCCAGCAGTAAAACTAACAGGGGAATCACTGAAGCTTTCTTT. This encodes CASSKTNRGITEAFF.

The J gene is TRBJ2-1, the V gene TRBV4-1; 10 bases line up with TRBD1. J gave up 4 bases and V 0 bases, and 6 bases lay outside the gene matches. CDR1 is MGHRA, CDR2 YSYEKL, per germline. This CDR3 has 17 amino acids. The DNA for the CDR3 is TGCGCCAGCAGCCAAGATAGGAGACAGGGGGCGTACAATGAGCAGTTCTTC. Encoded protein: CASSQDRRQGAYNEQFF.

The chain links TRBV5-5 to TRBJ2-1; D gene ambiguous. Trimming stripped 7 bases from V and 5 bases from J, with 7 bases between. The CDR3 length is 11 residues. CDR1 and CDR2 (germline): SGHKS, YYEKEE (reference sequence). In DNA form, the CDR3 reads TGTGCCAGCGGCGGCGACAATGAGCAGTTCTTC. It codes for CASGGDNEQFF.

The chain couples TRBV11-2 to TRBJ2-5, with D uncertain. Germline assignment: CDR1 SGHAT and CDR2 FQNNGV. Trimming removed 3 bases from V and 1 base from J, with 9 bases in between. The CDR3 contains 14 residues. CDR3 region: CASSFRPVQETQYF. For the CDR3, the DNA is TGTGCCAGCAGCTTCCGACCCGTCCAAGAGACCCAGTACTTC.

This sequence joins TRBV9 and TRBJ2-7, with D hard to call. CDR1 is SGDLS and CDR2 is YYNGEE in the germline V gene. There are 14 residues in the CDR3. Trimming took off 0 bases at V and 3 bases at J, with 10 bases between the two ends. The CDR3 spells CASSVEGRNYEQYF. The CDR3 bases are TGTGCCAGCAGCGTAGAAGGACGGAACTACGAGCAGTACTTC.

The chain has TRBV12-3 or TRBV12-4 and TRBJ2-2; 7 bases line up with TRBD1. The V segment lost 5 bases and the J segment 4 bases; nucleotides outside the gene matches: 1. The CDR3 totals 13 residues. CDR3 region: CASSRQGTGELFF. DNA of the CDR3: TGTGCCAGCAGTAGACAGGGCACCGGGGAGCTGTTTTTT.

This clone has a count of ten or more. The V and J genes are TRBV7-9 and TRBJ1-2; D is possibly TRBD1 (6 bases). CDR3 size: 16 residues. Germline-derived CDR1 and CDR2 are SEHNR and FQNEAQ (reference sequence). Trimming shortened V by 1 base and J by 6 bases, and 18 bases separated the two germline ends. CDR3 sequence reads: CASSLGQAGQRNGYTF. Here the CDR3 DNA reads TGTGCCAGCAGCTTAGGCCAGGCGGGACAAAGAAATGGCTACACCTTC.

This clone was picked up a small number of times. V usage is TRBV4-3 and J usage is TRBJ1-4; TRBD1 is a possible D gene (6 bases). Trimming pared 0 bases from V and 0 bases from J, leaving 14 bases between. The CDR3 covers 18 residues. CDR1 is LGHNA and CDR2 is YSLEER in the germline V gene. The CDR3: CASSQDSVGGATNEKLFF. In nucleotides, the CDR3 is TGCGCCAGCAGCCAAGATTCGGTAGGGGGAGCAACTAATGAAAAACTGTTTTTT.

The V gene is TRBV5-4, the J gene TRBJ1-1; 8 bases are a match to TRBD1. J gave up 3 bases and V 5 bases, and 6 bases lay outside the gene matches. Germline assignment: CDR1 SGHNT and CDR2 YYREEE (reference sequence). The CDR3 has 14 amino acids. The CDR3 DNA reads TGTGCCAGCAGTCGCGGACAGGGAGACACTGAAGCTTTCTTT. Its translation: CASSRGQGDTEAFF.

The chain joins TRBV2 to TRBJ2-3, with 7 bases that match TRBD2. The CDR3 extends over 14 amino acids. The germline V gene has CDR1 SNHLY and CDR2 FYNNEI. With V trimmed by 9 bases and J by 2 bases, 8 bases remained unmatched. Written as DNA, the CDR3 is TGTGCCAGGGCGGCGGGGGTGGACACAGATACGCAGTATTTT. It yields the protein CARAAGVDTDTQYF.

This clone was counted only a few times. The V and J genes are TRBV27 and TRBJ2-7; 11 nucleotides line up with TRBD1. V was clipped by 3 bases and J by 4 bases; unmatched bases: 5. CDR1 is MNHEY and CDR2 is SMNVEV in the germline V gene (reference sequence). This CDR3 is built from 15 residues. The CDR3 bases are TGTGCCAGCAGTTTGACCGGGACAGGGGGGTACGAGCAGTACTTC. This gives the protein CASSLTGTGGYEQYF.

This clone was picked up one time. The chain recombines TRBV6-5 with TRBJ2-1; 10 nucleotides match TRBD2. CDR1 is MNHEY and CDR2 is SVGAGI in the germline V gene. This CDR3 comprises 13 residues. Losses at the gene ends were 10 bases for V and 4 bases for J; bases not matched to a gene: 4. In DNA, the CDR3 is TGTGCCACCGGACTAGCGGAATACAATGAGCAGTTCTTC. As protein: CATGLAEYNEQFF.